This T cell receptor (beta chain) was found in a study of blood T cell repertoires in COVID-19. Study-level background: The analysed material was cDNA or gDNA that came from T cells, B-cell-depleted T cells, or PBMCs.

Per the original methods: Amplified reference gene primers provided the basis for estimating nucleated cell counts. Some clones are missing from TCRdb's copy, which holds only in-frame ones; the method was immunoSEQ multiplex PCR. The D gene and trimming were derived from the DNA, and the V and J assignments and clone size from that table. The sample contains 400,000 to 500,000 clones, 75% to 90% of which appear only once. Losses at the gene ends were 6 bases for V and 1 base for J; bases not matched to a gene: 4. The CDR3 totals 14 residues. Looked up from germline, CDR1 is SNHLY and CDR2 is FYNNEI.

The sequenced material came from peripheral blood. The clonotype comes from a woman younger than 45 with active or convalescent COVID-19. The chain employs TRBV2 and TRBJ1-1; 8 bases agree with TRBD1. The CDR3 coding sequence is TGTGCCAGCAGCCAGGGGGCCCGGAACACTGAAGCTTTCTTT. Translating it yields CASSQGARNTEAFF. Full variable domain (outside the CDR3, taken from reference TRBV2 and TRBJ1-1): EPEVTQTPSHQVTQMGQEVILRCVPISNHLYFYWYRQILGQKVEFLVSFYNNEISEKSEIFDDQFSVERPDGSNFTLKIRSTKLEDSAMYFCASSQGARNTEAFFGQGTRLTVV.